The rows below give T cell receptor beta chains drawn from one sample of a study of T cells in Graves' hyperthyroidism and ophthalmopathy. MiXCR, run by TCRdb on the multiplex PCR reads, gives a single entry per CDR3 protein. The sample yields 750,000 to 900,000 distinct CDR3 sequences, 35% to 40% seen once. Specimen: blood. All receptors come from a man aged 18 to 35 with Graves' hyperthyroidism. Each CDR3 is given with its conserved first and last residue. A D gene is named only where the DNA matches it firmly. For some rows the clone size is stated as once, few or many, or as a class when expanded; others skip it.

>many|TRBV20-1|TRBJ1-6|TRBD1
CSAYPGQYNSPLHF
TGCAGTGCTTACCCGGGACAGTATAATTCACCCCTCCACTTT
>few|TRBV2|TRBJ2-6|-
CASRQGVSGANVLTF
TGTGCCAGCAGACAGGGTGTCTCTGGGGCCAACGTCCTGACTTTC
>few|TRBV6-5|TRBJ1-4|-
CASSFVGNEKLFF
TGTGCCAGCAGTTTTGTTGGGAATGAAAAACTGTTTTTT
>-|TRBV29-1|TRBJ2-1|TRBD1
CSVDPWDRGEQFF
TGCAGCGTTGACCCCTGGGACAGGGGCGAGCAGTTCTTC
>-|TRBV7-2|TRBJ1-4|-
CASSPRLATNEKLFF
TGTGCCAGCAGCCCACGGCTTGCAACTAATGAAAAACTGTTTTTT
>many|TRBV10-3|TRBJ1-1|-
CAIRLGTQTTEAFF
TGTGCCATCAGACTTGGGACCCAAACTACTGAAGCTTTCTTT
>many|TRBV5-1|TRBJ1-2|TRBD1
CASSGGQGRDYGYTF
TGCGCCAGCAGCGGAGGACAGGGGCGGGACTATGGCTACACCTTC
>-|TRBV3-1|TRBJ1-1|-
CASSQIPANTEAFF
TGTGCCAGCAGCCAAATCCCTGCGAACACTGAAGCTTTCTTT
>-|TRBV10-3|TRBJ1-2|TRBD1
CATSERDRSYDGYTF
TGTGCCACCAGTGAGAGGGACAGGTCGTATGATGGCTACACCTTC
>-|TRBV11-3|TRBJ1-2|-
CASSTRGRSDYGYTF
TGTGCCAGCAGCACCCGGGGACGGTCCGACTATGGCTACACCTTC
>-|TRBV7-9|TRBJ2-6|TRBD2
CASSQEWTSGSSGANVLTF
TGTGCCAGCAGCCAAGAGTGGACTAGCGGGAGCTCTGGGGCCAACGTCCTGACTTTC
>few|TRBV9|TRBJ1-5|TRBD1
CASSLTDDRVGNQPQHF
TGTGCCAGCAGCCTAACTGATGACAGGGTGGGCAATCAGCCCCAGCATTTT
>many|TRBV5-1|TRBJ2-7|-
CASSLREDEQYF
TGTGCCAGCAGCTTAAGGGAAGACGAGCAGTACTTC
>few|TRBV5-6|TRBJ1-5|-
CASSSVRGEGQPQHF
TGTGCCAGCAGTTCCGTCAGGGGAGAGGGACAGCCCCAGCATTTT
>-|TRBV5-1|TRBJ2-7|-
CASSPGFNEQYF
TGCGCCAGCAGCCCGGGCTTCAACGAGCAGTACTTC
>-|TRBV30|TRBJ1-5|-
CAWSVGQGNQPQHF
TGTGCCTGGAGTGTCGGGCAGGGCAATCAGCCCCAGCATTTT
>few|TRBV7-8|TRBJ2-7|-
CASSWERRLPYEQYF
TGTGCCAGCAGCTGGGAAAGACGTCTACCCTACGAGCAGTACTTC
>-|TRBV10-3|TRBJ2-7|TRBD2
CASSQAGTKHYEQYF
TGTGCCAGCAGTCAAGCCGGGACTAAACACTACGAGCAGTACTTC
>few|TRBV14|TRBJ1-1|-
CASSQAGMNTEAFF
TGTGCCAGCAGCCAAGCCGGTATGAACACTGAAGCTTTCTTT
>-|TRBV29-1|TRBJ2-6|-
CSVALNYGANVLTF
TGCAGCGTTGCCTTGAACTATGGGGCCAACGTCCTGACTTTC
>-|TRBV20-1|TRBJ2-7|-
CSASTVTYEQYF
TGCAGTGCTAGCACGGTTACCTACGAGCAGTACTTC
>few|TRBV2|TRBJ2-2|TRBD1
CASSYEGARAGELFF
TGTGCCAGCAGTTACGAGGGGGCGAGGGCCGGGGAGCTGTTTTTT
>many|TRBV29-1|TRBJ2-2|-
CSVGVTNTGELFF
TGCAGCGTGGGGGTCACCAACACCGGGGAGCTGTTTTTT
>-|TRBV13|TRBJ2-7|TRBD2
CACRSGGRSREQYF
TGTGCCTGCCGGAGCGGGGGAAGGTCGCGCGAGCAGTACTTC
>few|TRBV7-2|TRBJ2-2|-
CASSLLVGEGWDTGELFF
TGTGCCAGCAGCTTATTGGTCGGAGAGGGGTGGGACACCGGGGAGCTGTTTTTT
>-|TRBV20-1|TRBJ2-7|-
CSAGTARTYEQYF
TGCAGTGCTGGGACCGCTAGAACCTACGAGCAGTACTTC
>-|TRBV7-3|TRBJ2-7|-
CASSPPTHEQYF
TGTGCCAGCAGCCCCCCGACCCACGAGCAGTACTTC
>-|TRBV4-1|TRBJ2-7|-
CASSPEGGTTYEQYF
TGCGCCAGCAGCCCCGAAGGGGGGACAACCTACGAGCAGTACTTC
>few|TRBV6-2/TRBV6-3|TRBJ1-4|TRBD1
CASSFTSGTGNEKLFF
TGTGCCAGCAGTTTCACCTCCGGGACAGGGAATGAAAAACTGTTTTTT
>-|TRBV4-2|TRBJ2-7|TRBD1
CASRGPNLHEQYF
TGTGCCAGTAGGGGGCCCAACCTCCACGAGCAGTACTTC
>-|TRBV9|TRBJ1-1|TRBD1
CASSVSGGGGAEASF
TGTGCCAGCAGCGTAAGCGGAGGGGGCGGCGCTGAAGCTTCCTTT
>few|TRBV2|TRBJ2-7|-
CASVRDNTYEQYF
TGTGCCAGCGTGAGGGACAATACCTACGAGCAGTACTTC
>-|TRBV7-6|TRBJ1-5|-
CASSLSAGPYSNQPQHF
TGTGCCAGCAGCTTATCGGCCGGACCTTATAGCAATCAGCCCCAGCATTTT
>many|TRBV10-3|TRBJ2-2|-
CAILPDTGELFF
TGTGCCATCTTGCCCGACACCGGGGAGCTGTTTTTT
>-|TRBV25-1|TRBJ2-5|-
CASSARGSGWETQYF
TGTGCCAGCAGTGCTAGAGGATCAGGGTGGGAGACCCAGTACTTC
>many|TRBV24-1|TRBJ2-2|-
CATKGDGGELFF
TGTGCCACCAAGGGGGACGGCGGGGAGCTGTTTTTT
>-|TRBV20-1|TRBJ1-3|-
CSARVPTSGNTIYF
TGCAGTGCTAGAGTACCGACATCTGGAAACACCATATATTTT
>many|TRBV7-9|TRBJ2-5|-
CASTAGTQETQYF
TGTGCCAGCACCGCAGGGACTCAAGAGACCCAGTACTTC
>-|TRBV4-1|TRBJ1-1|-
CASSHQTGTLNTEAFF
TGCGCCAGCAGCCACCAGACCGGGACCTTGAACACTGAAGCTTTCTTT
>many|TRBV29-1|TRBJ1-1|-
CSVESGFGTEAFF
TGCAGCGTTGAGTCGGGGTTTGGCACTGAAGCTTTCTTT
>few|TRBV20-1|TRBJ1-5|-
CSAVRHSNQPQHF
TGCAGTGCCGTGAGGCATAGCAATCAGCCCCAGCATTTT
>-|TRBV6-4|TRBJ1-3|-
CASSDREGDTIYF
TGTGCCAGCAGTGACAGGGAGGGGGACACCATATATTTT
>-|TRBV5-1|TRBJ1-1|-
CASTGPGMNTEAFF
TGCGCCAGCACAGGGCCGGGTATGAACACTGAAGCTTTCTTT
>few|TRBV19|TRBJ2-7|-
CASSIDVSDPYEQYF
TGTGCCAGTAGTATTGATGTTAGCGACCCCTACGAGCAGTACTTC
>-|TRBV29-1|TRBJ1-6|-
CSAYRADSGEAHF
TGCAGCGCTTACCGGGCCGACTCTGGCGAGGCCCACTTT
>few|TRBV5-1|TRBJ2-5|-
CASSLEQGPSQRF
TGCGCCAGCAGCTTGGAACAGGGTCCTTCACAACGCTTC
>many|TRBV29-1|TRBJ2-7|-
CSVVTAGSYEQYF
TGCAGCGTTGTAACGGCAGGGAGCTACGAGCAGTACTTC
>-|TRBV20-1|TRBJ2-7|-
CSASWGGEQYF
TGCAGTGCCAGCTGGGGAGGCGAGCAGTACTTC
>many|TRBV7-9|TRBJ1-5|TRBD1
CASSRQGNKQPQHF
TGTGCCAGCAGCCGACAGGGTAATAAGCAGCCCCAGCATTTT
>-|TRBV6-5|TRBJ1-1|-
CASSAPGQEAEAFF
TGTGCCAGCAGTGCGCCGGGACAAGAGGCTGAAGCTTTCTTT
>many|TRBV7-9|TRBJ2-7|-
CASSLGSGMAYEQYF
TGTGCCAGCAGCTTAGGTTCGGGTATGGCCTACGAGCAGTACTTC
>few|TRBV7-9|TRBJ2-7|-
CASSDRGQGHEQYF
TGTGCCAGCAGCGATAGAGGGCAGGGCCACGAGCAGTACTTC
>many|TRBV7-2|TRBJ1-1|TRBD1
CASRLDRGLKAFF
TGTGCCAGCAGATTAGACAGGGGTTTAAAAGCTTTCTTT
>-|TRBV11-2|TRBJ1-5|-
CASSLQGFHQPQHF
TGTGCCAGCAGCTTACAGGGTTTCCATCAGCCCCAGCATTTT
>many|TRBV15|TRBJ1-2|-
CATSPGEEGYGYTF
TGTGCCACCTCACCGGGGGAAGAGGGCTATGGCTACACCTTC
>-|TRBV5-5|TRBJ2-7|-
CASSFSNEQYF
TGTGCCAGCAGCTTTTCAAACGAGCAGTACTTC
>few|TRBV2|TRBJ2-7|TRBD1
CASSYRDRGEQYF
TGTGCCAGCAGTTACCGGGACAGGGGCGAGCAGTACTTC